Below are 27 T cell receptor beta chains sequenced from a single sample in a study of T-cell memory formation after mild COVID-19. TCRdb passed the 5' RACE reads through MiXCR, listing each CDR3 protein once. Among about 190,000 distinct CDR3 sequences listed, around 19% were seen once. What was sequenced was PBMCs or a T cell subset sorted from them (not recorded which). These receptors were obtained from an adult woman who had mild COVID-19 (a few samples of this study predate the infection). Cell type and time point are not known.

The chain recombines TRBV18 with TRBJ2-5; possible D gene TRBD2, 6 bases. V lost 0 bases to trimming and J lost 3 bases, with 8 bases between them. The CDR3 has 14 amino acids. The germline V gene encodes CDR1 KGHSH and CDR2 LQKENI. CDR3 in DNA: TGTGCCAGCTCACCACCTTGGGGGGAAGAGACCCAGTACTTC. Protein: CASSPPWGEETQYF.

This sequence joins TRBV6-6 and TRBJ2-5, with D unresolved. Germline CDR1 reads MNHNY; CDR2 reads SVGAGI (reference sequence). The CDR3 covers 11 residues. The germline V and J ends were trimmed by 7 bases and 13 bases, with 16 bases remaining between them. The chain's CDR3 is CASTLGGRVYF. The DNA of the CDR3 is TGTGCCAGCACCTTAGGTGGTAGAGTGTACTTC.

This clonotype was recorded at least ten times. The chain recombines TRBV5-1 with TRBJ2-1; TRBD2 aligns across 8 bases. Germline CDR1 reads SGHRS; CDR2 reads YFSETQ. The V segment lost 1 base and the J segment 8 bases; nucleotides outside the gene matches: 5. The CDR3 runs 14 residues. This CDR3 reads CASSLNGGADEQFF. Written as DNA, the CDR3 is TGCGCCAGCAGCTTGAACGGGGGGGCGGATGAGCAGTTCTTC.

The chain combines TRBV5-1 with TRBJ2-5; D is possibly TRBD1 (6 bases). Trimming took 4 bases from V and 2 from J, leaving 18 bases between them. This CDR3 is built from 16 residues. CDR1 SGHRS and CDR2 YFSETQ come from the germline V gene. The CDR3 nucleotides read TGCGCCAGCAGCCCCCGGGGCGACAGGTTACAAGAGACCCAGTACTTC. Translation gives CASSPRGDRLQETQYF.

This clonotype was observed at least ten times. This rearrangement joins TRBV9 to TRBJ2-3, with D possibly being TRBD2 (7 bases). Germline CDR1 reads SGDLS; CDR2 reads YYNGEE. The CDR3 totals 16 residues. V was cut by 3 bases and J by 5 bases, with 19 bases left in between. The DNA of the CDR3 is TGTGCCAGCAGCGAGGGGGAACTACGCGGGGGAGATACGCAGTATTTT. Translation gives CASSEGELRGGDTQYF.

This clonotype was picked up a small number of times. The CDR3 region has the DNA TGTGCCAGCAGCCCCGTTGGGGCCAACGTCCTGACTTTC. It codes for CASSPVGANVLTF. This chain links TRBV7-9 with TRBJ2-6; D not certain. V was pared by 5 bases and J by 3 bases, with 5 bases between. The CDR3 is made up of 13 amino acids. Germline assignment: CDR1 SEHNR and CDR2 FQNEAQ (reference sequence).

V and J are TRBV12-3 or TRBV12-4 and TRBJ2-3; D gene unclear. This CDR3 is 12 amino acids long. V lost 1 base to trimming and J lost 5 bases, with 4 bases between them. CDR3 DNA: TGTGCCAGCAGTTTAGGGCAAGATACGCAGTATTTT. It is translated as CASSLGQDTQYF.

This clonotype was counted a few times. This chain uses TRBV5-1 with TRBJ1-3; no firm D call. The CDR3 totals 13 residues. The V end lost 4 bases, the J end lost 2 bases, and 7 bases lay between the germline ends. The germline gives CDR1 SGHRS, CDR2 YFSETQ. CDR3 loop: CASSRFPGNTIYF. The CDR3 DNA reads TGCGCCAGCAGCCGGTTCCCTGGAAACACCATATATTTT.

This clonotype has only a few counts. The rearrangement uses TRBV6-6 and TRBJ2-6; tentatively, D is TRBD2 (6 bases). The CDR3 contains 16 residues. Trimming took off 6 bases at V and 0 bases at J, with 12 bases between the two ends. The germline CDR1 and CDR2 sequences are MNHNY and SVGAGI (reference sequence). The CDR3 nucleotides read TGTGCCAGCAGCCGGGACGGGGGCTCTGGGGCCAACGTCCTGACTTTC. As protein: CASSRDGGSGANVLTF.

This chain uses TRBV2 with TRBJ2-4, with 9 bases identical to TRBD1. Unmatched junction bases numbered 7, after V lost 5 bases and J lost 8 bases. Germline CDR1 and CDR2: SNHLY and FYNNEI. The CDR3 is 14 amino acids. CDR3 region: CASSRDRVLDIQYF. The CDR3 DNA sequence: TGTGCCAGCAGTAGGGACAGGGTCTTGGACATTCAGTACTTC.

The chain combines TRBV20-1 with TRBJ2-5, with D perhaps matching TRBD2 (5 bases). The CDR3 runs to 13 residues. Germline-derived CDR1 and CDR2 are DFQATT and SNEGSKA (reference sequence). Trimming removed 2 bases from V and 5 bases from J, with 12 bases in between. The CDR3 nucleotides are TGCAGTGCTAGAAATATTCAGCGGGAGACCCAGTACTTC. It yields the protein CSARNIQRETQYF.

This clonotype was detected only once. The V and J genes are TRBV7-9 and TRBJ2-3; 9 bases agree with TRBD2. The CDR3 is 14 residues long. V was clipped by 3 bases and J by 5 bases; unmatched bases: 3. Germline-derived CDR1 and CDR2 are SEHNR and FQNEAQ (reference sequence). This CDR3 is CASSFGGRGDTQYF. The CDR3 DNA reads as TGTGCCAGCAGCTTCGGCGGGAGGGGAGATACGCAGTATTTT.

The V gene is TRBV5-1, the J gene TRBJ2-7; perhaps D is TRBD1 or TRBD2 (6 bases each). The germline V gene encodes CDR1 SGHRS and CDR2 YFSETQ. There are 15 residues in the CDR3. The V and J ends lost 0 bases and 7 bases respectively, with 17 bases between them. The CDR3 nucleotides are TGCGCCAGCAGCTTGGACGGACGGGGGCTTAGAGAGCAGTACTTC. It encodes CASSLDGRGLREQYF.

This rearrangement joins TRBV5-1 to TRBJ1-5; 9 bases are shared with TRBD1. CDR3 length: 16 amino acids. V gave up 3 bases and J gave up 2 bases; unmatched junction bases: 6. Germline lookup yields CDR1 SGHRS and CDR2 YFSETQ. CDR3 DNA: TGCGCCAGCAGCTGGGACAGGGCAGGGCGCAATCAGCCCCAGCATTTT. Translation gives CASSWDRAGRNQPQHF.

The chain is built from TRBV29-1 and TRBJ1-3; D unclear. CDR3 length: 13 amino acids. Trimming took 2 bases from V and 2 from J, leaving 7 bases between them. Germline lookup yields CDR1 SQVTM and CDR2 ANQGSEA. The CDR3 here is CSVERPPGNTIYF. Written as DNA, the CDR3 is TGCAGCGTTGAACGGCCGCCTGGAAACACCATATATTTT.

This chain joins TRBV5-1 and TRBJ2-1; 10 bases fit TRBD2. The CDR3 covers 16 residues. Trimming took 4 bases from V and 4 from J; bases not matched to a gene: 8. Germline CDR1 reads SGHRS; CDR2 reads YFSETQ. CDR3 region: CASSGLAGAGYNEQFF. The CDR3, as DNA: TGCGCCAGCAGCGGCCTAGCGGGAGCAGGGTACAATGAGCAGTTCTTC.

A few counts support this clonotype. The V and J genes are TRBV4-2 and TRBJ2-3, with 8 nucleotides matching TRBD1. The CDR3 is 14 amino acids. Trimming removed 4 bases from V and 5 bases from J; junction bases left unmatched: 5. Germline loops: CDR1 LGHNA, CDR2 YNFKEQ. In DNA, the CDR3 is TGTGCCAGCAGCCCGGGACAGGACGGAGATACGCAGTATTTT. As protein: CASSPGQDGDTQYF.

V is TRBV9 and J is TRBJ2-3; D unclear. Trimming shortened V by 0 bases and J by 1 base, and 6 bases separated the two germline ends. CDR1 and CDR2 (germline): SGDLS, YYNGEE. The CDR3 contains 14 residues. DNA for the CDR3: TGTGCCAGCAGCGTAGTGCCCGGCACAGATACGCAGTATTTT. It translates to CASSVVPGTDTQYF.

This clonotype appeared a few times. The CDR3 region is CASSQERTGGLSPQHF. The CDR3 DNA reads as TGCGCCAGCAGCCAAGAGCGGACAGGGGGCCTTTCGCCCCAGCATTTT. This sequence joins TRBV4-3 and TRBJ1-5, with 11 bases that match TRBD1. Germline CDR1 LGHNA, CDR2 YSLEER. The CDR3 extends over 16 amino acids. Unmatched junction bases numbered 7, after V lost 0 bases and J lost 9 bases.

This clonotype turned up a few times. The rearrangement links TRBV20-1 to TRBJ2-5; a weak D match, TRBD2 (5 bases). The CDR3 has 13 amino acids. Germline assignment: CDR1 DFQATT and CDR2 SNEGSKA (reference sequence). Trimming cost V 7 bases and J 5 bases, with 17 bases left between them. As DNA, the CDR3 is TGCAGTGGAGCGGAGTGGCAAGGGGAGACCCAGTACTTC. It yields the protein CSGAEWQGETQYF.

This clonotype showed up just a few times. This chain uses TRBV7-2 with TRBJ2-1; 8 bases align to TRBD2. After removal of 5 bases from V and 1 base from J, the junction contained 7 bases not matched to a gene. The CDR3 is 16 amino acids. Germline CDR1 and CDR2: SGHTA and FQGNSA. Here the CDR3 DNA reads TGTGCCAGCAGCAAGAGCGGGGGTTATTCCTACAATGAGCAGTTCTTC. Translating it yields CASSKSGGYSYNEQFF.

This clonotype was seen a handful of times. DNA for the CDR3: TGCAGCGTTGTGCGATTAGCGGGGCCCACTTGGGAGACCCAGTACTTC. It codes for CSVVRLAGPTWETQYF. The gene calls are TRBV29-1 and TRBJ2-5; 8 nucleotides align to TRBD2. The germline V gene has CDR1 SQVTM and CDR2 ANQGSEA. This CDR3 comprises 16 residues. Unmatched junction bases numbered 15, after V lost 4 bases and J lost 5 bases.

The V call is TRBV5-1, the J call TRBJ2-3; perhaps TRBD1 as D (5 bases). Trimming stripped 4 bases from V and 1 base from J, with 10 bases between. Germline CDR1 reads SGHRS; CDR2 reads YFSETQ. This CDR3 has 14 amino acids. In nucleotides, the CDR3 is TGCGCCAGCAGCGGGGCAGCGCGCACAGATACGCAGTATTTT. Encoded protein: CASSGAARTDTQYF. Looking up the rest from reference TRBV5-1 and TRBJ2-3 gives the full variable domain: KAGVTQTPRYLIKTRGQQVTLSCSPISGHRSVSWYQQTPGQGLQFLFEYFSETQRNKGNFPGRFSGRQFSNSRSEMNVSTLELGDSALYLCASSGAARTDTQYFGPGTRLTVL.

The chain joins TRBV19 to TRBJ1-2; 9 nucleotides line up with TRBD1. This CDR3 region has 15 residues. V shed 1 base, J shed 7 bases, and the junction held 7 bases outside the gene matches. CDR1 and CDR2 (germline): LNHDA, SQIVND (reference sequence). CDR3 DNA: TGTGCCAGTAGTATAGGGGGACAGGGTCTCGCTGGCTACACCTTC. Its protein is CASSIGGQGLAGYTF. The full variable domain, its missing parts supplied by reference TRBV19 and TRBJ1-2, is DGGITQSPKYLFRKEGQNVTLSCEQNLNHDAMYWYRQDPGQGLRLIYYSQIVNDFQKGDIAEGYSVSREKKESFPLTVTSAQKNPTAFYLCASSIGGQGLAGYTFGSGTRLTVV.

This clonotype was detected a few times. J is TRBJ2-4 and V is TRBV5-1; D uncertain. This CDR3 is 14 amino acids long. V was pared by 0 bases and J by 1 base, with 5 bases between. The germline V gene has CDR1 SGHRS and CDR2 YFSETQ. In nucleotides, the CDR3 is TGCGCCAGCAGCTTGGGAGAGGCCAAAAACATTCAGTACTTC. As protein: CASSLGEAKNIQYF.

This chain's CDR3 is CASSLGDRGKQETQYF. The CDR3 DNA reads TGTGCCAGCAGCTTAGGGGACAGGGGCAAACAAGAGACCCAGTACTTC. The chain combines TRBV7-9 with TRBJ2-5; 10 nucleotides line up with TRBD1. CDR1 is SEHNR and CDR2 is FQNEAQ in the germline V gene (reference sequence). This CDR3 is 16 amino acids long. Trimming at V came to 1 base and at J to 2 bases, leaving 4 bases not matched to a gene.

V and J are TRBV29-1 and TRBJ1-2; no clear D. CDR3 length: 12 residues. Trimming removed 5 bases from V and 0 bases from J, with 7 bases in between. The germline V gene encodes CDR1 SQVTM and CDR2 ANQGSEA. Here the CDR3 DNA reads TGCAGCGTTATTTCTACTAACTATGGCTACACCTTC. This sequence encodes CSVISTNYGYTF.